These 13 T cell receptor beta chains came from one sample sequenced in a study of blood T cell repertoires in COVID-19. The method was immunoSEQ multiplex PCR; TCRdb's version includes in-frame clones alone and lacks a portion of them. The data show just over 650,000 clones, with 85% to 90% seen just once and about 0.24% held by the top ten. The specimen was peripheral blood. All receptors come from a woman between 18 and 30 years old with acute or convalescent COVID-19.

The V gene is TRBV7-2, the J gene TRBJ1-3, with TRBD1 as a possible D gene (5 bases). There are 16 residues in the CDR3. Germline V lookup: CDR1 SGHTA, CDR2 FQGNSA. Trimming took off 5 bases at V and 0 bases at J, with 14 bases between the two ends. The CDR3 sequence: CASSPLRGISGNTIYF. CDR3 nucleotide sequence: TGTGCCAGCAGCCCACTTAGGGGCATCTCTGGAAACACCATATATTTT.

The chain links TRBV12-3 or TRBV12-4 to TRBJ2-2, with D uncertain. V gave up 3 bases and J gave up 8 bases, with 7 bases separating them. This CDR3 has 12 amino acids. Here the CDR3 reads CASSFSQGELFF. CDR3 bases: TGTGCCAGCAGTTTTTCCCAGGGGGAGCTGTTTTTT.

The V and J genes are TRBV10-3 and TRBJ1-1; 8 bases map to TRBD1. With 1 base clipped from V and 4 bases from J, the junction kept 2 bases outside the gene matches. The CDR3 length is 14 residues. Germline assignment: CDR1 ENHRY and CDR2 SYGVKD. DNA for the CDR3: TGTGCCATCAGTGAGTTACAGGGGGTCACTGAAGCTTTCTTT. Translated, it gives CAISELQGVTEAFF.

Here the CDR3 reads CASSPTLTGWSYEQYF. Written as DNA, the CDR3 is TGTGCCAGTAGTCCCACCCTTACGGGGTGGTCCTACGAGCAGTACTTC. V is TRBV19 and J is TRBJ2-7, with D possibly TRBD2 on 5 matching bases. V gave up 5 bases and J gave up 1 base, with 18 bases separating them. The CDR3 loop spans 16 amino acids. CDR1 and CDR2 (germline): LNHDA, SQIVND (reference sequence).

The chain combines TRBV7-2 with TRBJ2-2, with a possible D match to TRBD2 (5 bases). Trimming shortened V by 1 base and J by 7 bases, and 10 bases separated the two germline ends. Per germline, CDR1 SGHTA and CDR2 FQGNSA. The CDR3 runs to 14 residues. Here the CDR3 DNA reads TGTGCCAGCAGCTTAGTTTCGCGGGTCGGGGAGCTGTTTTTT. It translates to CASSLVSRVGELFF.

This chain connects TRBV5-4 to TRBJ1-2; D is undetermined. This CDR3 spans 14 amino acids. V lost 5 bases, J lost 2 bases, and 13 bases lay in between. Germline CDR1 is SGHNT and CDR2 is YYREEE (reference sequence). The CDR3 DNA is TGTGCCAGCAGTCGGGAAGGCGGCAACTATGGCTACACCTTC. It is translated as CASSREGGNYGYTF.

The V and J genes are TRBV5-4 and TRBJ1-2; no firm D call. V lost 5 bases and J lost 4, with 9 bases in between. CDR3 length: 12 residues. Germline V gene lookup returns CDR1 SGHNT and CDR2 YYREEE (reference sequence). The CDR3 here is CASSMESYGYTF. The CDR3 DNA follows: TGTGCCAGCAGTATGGAGAGCTATGGCTACACCTTC.

The rearrangement uses TRBV19 and TRBJ2-7, with D perhaps TRBD2 (7 bases). Between the trimmed V and J ends, which lost 4 bases and 8 bases, there was a span of 21 bases. The CDR3 runs 15 residues. Germline CDR1 reads LNHDA; CDR2 reads SQIVND (reference sequence). CDR3 residues: CASSTEWGGSGKQYF. CDR3 sequence (DNA): TGTGCCAGTAGTACCGAGTGGGGGGGCAGTGGAAAGCAGTACTTC.

This chain uses TRBV5-1 with TRBJ1-1; TRBD1 matches 7 bases. CDR1 SGHRS and CDR2 YFSETQ come from the germline V gene. J gave up 3 bases and V 0 bases, and 29 bases lay outside the gene matches. CDR3 size: 23 residues. The CDR3: CASSLAPSTGPITQKPRDTEAFF. The CDR3 DNA follows: TGCGCCAGCAGCTTGGCCCCCTCGACAGGGCCCATAACCCAAAAGCCCCGGGACACTGAAGCTTTCTTT.

V gene TRBV7-8 combines with J gene TRBJ2-2; 15 nucleotides agree with TRBD2. The CDR3 has 22 residues. Losses at the gene ends were 2 bases for V and 2 bases for J; bases not matched to a gene: 15. Germline lookup yields CDR1 SGHVS and CDR2 FQNEAQ. The CDR3 region has the DNA TGTGCCAGCAGCTTATTGGTGGAAACGGGACTAGCGGGGGGAGAAAACACCGGGGAGCTGTTTTTT. Protein sequence: CASSLLVETGLAGGENTGELFF. The full variable domain, completed using reference TRBV7-8 and TRBJ2-2, is GAGVSQSPRYKVAKRGQDVALRCDPISGHVSLFWYQQALGQGPEFLTYFQNEAQLDKSGLPSDRFFAERPEGSVSTLKIQRTQQEDSAVYLCASSLLVETGLAGGENTGELFFGEGSRLTVL.

This chain joins TRBV7-6 and TRBJ1-1, with D possibly being TRBD1 (6 bases). The germline V gene has CDR1 SGHVS and CDR2 FNYEAQ. The CDR3 is 14 amino acids. V was pared by 7 bases and J by 1 base, with 13 bases between. CDR3 DNA sequence: TGTGCCAGCAAGAGACAGGCGACGAACACTGAAGCTTTCTTT. As protein: CASKRQATNTEAFF.

The chain uses TRBV15 and TRBJ1-1; 9 nucleotides agree with TRBD1. The germline V gene encodes CDR1 LNHNV and CDR2 YYDKDF (reference sequence). Trimming removed 6 bases from V and 4 bases from J; junction bases left unmatched: 9. The CDR3 is made up of 15 amino acids. The CDR3 region is CATRRGQGISTEAFF. The CDR3 DNA follows: TGTGCCACCAGACGTGGACAGGGGATATCCACTGAAGCTTTCTTT.

The chain combines TRBV9 with TRBJ1-6; 8 positions agree with TRBD1. Losses at the gene ends were 2 bases for V and 8 bases for J; bases not matched to a gene: 6. The CDR3 has 15 residues. The germline gives CDR1 SGDLS, CDR2 YYNGEE. The CDR3, as DNA: TGTGCCAGCAGCGTTAGAGACAGGGGTGATTCACCCCTCCACTTT. Its translation is CASSVRDRGDSPLHF.